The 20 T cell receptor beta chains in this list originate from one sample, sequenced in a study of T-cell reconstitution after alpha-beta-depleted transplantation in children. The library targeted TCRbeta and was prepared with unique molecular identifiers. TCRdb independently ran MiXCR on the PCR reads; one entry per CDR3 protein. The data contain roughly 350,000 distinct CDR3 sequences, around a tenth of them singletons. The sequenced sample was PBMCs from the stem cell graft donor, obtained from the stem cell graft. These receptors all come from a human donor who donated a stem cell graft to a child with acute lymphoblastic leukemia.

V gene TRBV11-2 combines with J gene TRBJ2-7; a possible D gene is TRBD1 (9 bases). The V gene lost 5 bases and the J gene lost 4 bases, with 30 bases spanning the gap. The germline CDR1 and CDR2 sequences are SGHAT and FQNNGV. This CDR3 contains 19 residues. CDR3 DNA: TGTGCCAGCAGCCAAGGGACAGGGTCCCCTAGCGGGCCGAATTACGAGCAGTACTTC. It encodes CASSQGTGSPSGPNYEQYF.

The DNA of the CDR3 is TGTGCCAGCTCACCTGTAGGGGGCGAAGTCTCCTACGAGCAGTACTTC. The encoded protein is CASSPVGGEVSYEQYF. This chain connects TRBV18 to TRBJ2-7; 7 bases are shared with TRBD1. This CDR3 is built from 16 residues. The trim removed 3 bases at V and 0 bases at J, leaving 8 bases unmatched. In germline, CDR1 is KGHSH, CDR2 LQKENI.

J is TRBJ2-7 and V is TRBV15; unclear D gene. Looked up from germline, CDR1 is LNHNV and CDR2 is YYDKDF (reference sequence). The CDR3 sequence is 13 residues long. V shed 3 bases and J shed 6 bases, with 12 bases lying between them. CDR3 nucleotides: TGTGCCACCAGCAGCGCCACGTCCCTCGAGCAGTACTTC. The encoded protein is CATSSATSLEQYF. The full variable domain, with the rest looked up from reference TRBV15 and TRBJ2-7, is DAMVIQNPRYQVTQFGKPVTLSCSQTLNHNVMYWYQQKSSQAPKLLFHYYDKDFNNEADTPDNFQSRRPNTSFCFLDIRSPGLGDTAMYLCATSSATSLEQYFGPGTRLTVT.

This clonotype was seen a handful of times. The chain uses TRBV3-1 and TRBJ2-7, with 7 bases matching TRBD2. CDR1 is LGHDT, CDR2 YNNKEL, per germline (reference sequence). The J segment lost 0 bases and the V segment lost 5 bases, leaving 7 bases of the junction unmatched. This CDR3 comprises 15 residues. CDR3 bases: TGTGCCAGCAGCTTAGGAAGGACTAGCTCCTACGAGCAGTACTTC. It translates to CASSLGRTSSYEQYF.

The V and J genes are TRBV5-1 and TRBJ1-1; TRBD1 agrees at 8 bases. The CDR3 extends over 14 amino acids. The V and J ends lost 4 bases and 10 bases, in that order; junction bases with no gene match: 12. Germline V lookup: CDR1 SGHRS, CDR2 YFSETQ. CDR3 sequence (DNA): TGCGCCAGCAGCCTGGACAGGGTGATTATGTCAGCTTTCTTT. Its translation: CASSLDRVIMSAFF.

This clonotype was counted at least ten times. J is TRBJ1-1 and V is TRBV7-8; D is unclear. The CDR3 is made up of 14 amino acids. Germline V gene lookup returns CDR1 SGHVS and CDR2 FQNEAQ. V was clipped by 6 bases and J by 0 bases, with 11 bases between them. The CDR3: CASSPGRMNTEAFF. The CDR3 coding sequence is TGTGCCAGCAGTCCCGGACGGATGAACACTGAAGCTTTCTTT.

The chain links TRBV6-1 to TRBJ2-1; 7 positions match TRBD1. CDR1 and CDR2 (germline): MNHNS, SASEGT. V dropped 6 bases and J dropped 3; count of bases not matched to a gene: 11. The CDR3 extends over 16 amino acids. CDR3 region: CASRTKTGESYNEQFF. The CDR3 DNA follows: TGTGCCAGCAGAACCAAAACAGGGGAGAGCTACAATGAGCAGTTCTTC.

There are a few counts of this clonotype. The CDR3 here is CASSLNDRSSGPSSYEQYF. As DNA, the CDR3 is TGTGCCAGCAGCCTTAATGATCGGTCTAGCGGGCCTAGCTCCTACGAGCAGTACTTC. The V call is TRBV4-2, the J call TRBJ2-7; 8 bases are shared with TRBD2. Germline CDR1 reads LGHNA; CDR2 reads YNFKEQ. J was trimmed by 0 bases and V by 4 bases; bases with no gene match: 17. The CDR3 covers 19 residues.

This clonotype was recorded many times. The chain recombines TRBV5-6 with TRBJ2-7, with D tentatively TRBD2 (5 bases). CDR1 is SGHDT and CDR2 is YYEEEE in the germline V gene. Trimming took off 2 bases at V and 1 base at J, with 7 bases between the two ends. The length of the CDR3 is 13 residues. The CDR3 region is CASSFGLSYEQYF. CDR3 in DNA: TGTGCCAGCAGCTTTGGACTTTCCTACGAGCAGTACTTC.

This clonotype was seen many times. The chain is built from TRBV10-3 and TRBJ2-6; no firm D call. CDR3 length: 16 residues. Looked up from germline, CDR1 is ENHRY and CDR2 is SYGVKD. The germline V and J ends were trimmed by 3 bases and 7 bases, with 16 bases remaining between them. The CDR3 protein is CAISDTDPRIANVLTF. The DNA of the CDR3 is TGTGCCATCAGTGATACGGATCCCCGGATCGCCAACGTCCTGACTTTC.

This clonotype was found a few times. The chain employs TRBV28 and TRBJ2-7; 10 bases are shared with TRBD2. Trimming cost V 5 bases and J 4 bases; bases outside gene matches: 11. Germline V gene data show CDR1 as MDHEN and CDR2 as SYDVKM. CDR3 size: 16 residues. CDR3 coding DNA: TGTGCCAGCAGTGCGGAGCGGGAGGGCCGTTGGTACGAGCAGTACTTC. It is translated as CASSAEREGRWYEQYF.

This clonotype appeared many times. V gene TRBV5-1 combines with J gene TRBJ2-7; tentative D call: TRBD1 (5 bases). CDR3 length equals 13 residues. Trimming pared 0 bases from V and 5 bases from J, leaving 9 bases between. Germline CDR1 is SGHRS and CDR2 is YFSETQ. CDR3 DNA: TGCGCCAGCAGCTTGGCCGGCAGGGACGAGCAGTACTTC. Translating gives CASSLAGRDEQYF.

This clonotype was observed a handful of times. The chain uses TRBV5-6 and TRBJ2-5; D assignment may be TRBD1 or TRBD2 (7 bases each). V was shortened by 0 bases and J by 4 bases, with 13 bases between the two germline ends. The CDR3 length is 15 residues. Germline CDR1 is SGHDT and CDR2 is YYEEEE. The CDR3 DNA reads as TGTGCCAGCAGCTTGGTAACAGGGGAGGGAGAGACCCAGTACTTC. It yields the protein CASSLVTGEGETQYF.

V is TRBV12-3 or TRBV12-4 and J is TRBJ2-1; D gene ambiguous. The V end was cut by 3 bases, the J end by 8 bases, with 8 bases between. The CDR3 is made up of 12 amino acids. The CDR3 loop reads CASSLIEDEQFF. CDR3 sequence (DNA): TGTGCCAGCAGTTTGATAGAGGATGAGCAGTTCTTC.

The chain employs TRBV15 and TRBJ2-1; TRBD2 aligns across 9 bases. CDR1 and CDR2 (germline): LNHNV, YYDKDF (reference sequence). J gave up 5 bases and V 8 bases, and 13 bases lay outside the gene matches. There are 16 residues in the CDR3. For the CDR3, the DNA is TGTGCCACCTTCCGGGGCCCAGCGGGAGGTAACAATGAGCAGTTCTTC. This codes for CATFRGPAGGNNEQFF.

This CDR3 reads CASSGYYMGEQFF. CDR3 DNA sequence: TGTGCCAGCTCCGGTTACTATATGGGTGAGCAGTTCTTC. V and J are TRBV12-3 or TRBV12-4 and TRBJ2-1; D ambiguous. The CDR3 consists of 13 residues. Trimming removed 8 bases at V and 9 bases at J, with 17 bases between.

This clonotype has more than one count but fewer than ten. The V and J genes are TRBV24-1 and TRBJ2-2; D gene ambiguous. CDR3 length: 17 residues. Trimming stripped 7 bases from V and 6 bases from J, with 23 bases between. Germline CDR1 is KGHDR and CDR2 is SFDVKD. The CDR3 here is CATSPKLSRARAGELFF. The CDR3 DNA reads TGTGCCACCAGCCCAAAACTATCAAGGGCCCGCGCCGGGGAGCTGTTTTTT.

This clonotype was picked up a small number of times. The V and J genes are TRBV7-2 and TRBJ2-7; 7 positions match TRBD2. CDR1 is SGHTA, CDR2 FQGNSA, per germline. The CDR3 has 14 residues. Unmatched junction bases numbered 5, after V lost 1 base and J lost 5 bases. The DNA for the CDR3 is TGTGCCAGCAGCTTAGTAAGCGGGAATCACGAGCAGTACTTC. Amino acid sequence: CASSLVSGNHEQYF. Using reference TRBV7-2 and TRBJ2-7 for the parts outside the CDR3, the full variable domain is GAGVSQSPSNKVTEKGKDVELRCDPISGHTALYWYRQSLGQGLEFLIYFQGNSAPDKSGLPSDRFSAERTGGSVSTLTIQRTQQEDSAVYLCASSLVSGNHEQYFGPGTRLTVT.

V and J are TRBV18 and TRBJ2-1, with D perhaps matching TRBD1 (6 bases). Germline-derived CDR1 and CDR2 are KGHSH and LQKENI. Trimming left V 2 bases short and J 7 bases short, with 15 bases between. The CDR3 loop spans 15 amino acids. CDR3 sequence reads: CASSPGQGIGNEQFF. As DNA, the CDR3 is TGTGCCAGCTCACCAGGGCAGGGGATTGGAAATGAGCAGTTCTTC.

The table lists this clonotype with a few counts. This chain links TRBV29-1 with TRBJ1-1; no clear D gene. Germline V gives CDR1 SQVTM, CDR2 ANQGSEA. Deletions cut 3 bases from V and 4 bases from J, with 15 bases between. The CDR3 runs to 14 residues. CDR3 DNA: TGCAGCGTTGATACAGCAGGCTCAGGCACTGAAGCTTTCTTT. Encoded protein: CSVDTAGSGTEAFF.